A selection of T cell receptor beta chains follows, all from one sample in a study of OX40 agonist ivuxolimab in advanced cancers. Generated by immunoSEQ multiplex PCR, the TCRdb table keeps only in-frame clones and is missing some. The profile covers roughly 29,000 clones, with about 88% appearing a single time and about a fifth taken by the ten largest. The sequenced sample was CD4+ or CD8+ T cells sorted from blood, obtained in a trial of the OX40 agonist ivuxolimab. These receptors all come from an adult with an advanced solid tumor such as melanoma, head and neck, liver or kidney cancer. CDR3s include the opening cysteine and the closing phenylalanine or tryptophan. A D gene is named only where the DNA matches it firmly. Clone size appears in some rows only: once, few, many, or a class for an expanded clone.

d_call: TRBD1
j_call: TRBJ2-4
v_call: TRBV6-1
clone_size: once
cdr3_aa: CASSVGTDGNIQYF
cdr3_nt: TGTGCCAGCAGCGTGGGGACAGACGGAAACATTCAGTACTTC

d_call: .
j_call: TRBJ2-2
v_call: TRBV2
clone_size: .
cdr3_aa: CASSEGRTTTGELFF
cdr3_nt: TGTGCCAGCAGTGAAGGAAGGACTACAACCGGGGAGCTGTTTTTT

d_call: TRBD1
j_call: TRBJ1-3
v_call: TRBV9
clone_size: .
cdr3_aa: CASSLRGQAGNTIYF
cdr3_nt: TGTGCCAGCAGCCTCAGGGGGCAGGCTGGAAACACCATATATTTT

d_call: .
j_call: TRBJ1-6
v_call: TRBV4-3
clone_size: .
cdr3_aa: CASSQPLKGHNSPLHF
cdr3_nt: TGCGCCAGCAGCCAACCCCTTAAGGGCCATAATTCACCCCTCCACTTT

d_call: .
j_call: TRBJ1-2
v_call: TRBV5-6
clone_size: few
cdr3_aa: CASNSLSGYTF
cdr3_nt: TGTGCCAGCAATTCTCTCTCCGGCTACACCTTC

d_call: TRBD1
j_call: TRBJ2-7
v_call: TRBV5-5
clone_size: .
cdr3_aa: CASSSLDRVYEQYF
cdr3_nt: TGTGCCAGCAGCTCGTTAGACAGGGTGTACGAGCAGTACTTC

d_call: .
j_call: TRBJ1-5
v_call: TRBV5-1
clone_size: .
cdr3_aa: CASAPWGDQPQHF
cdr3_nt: TGCGCCTCAGCCCCGTGGGGGGATCAGCCCCAGCATTTT

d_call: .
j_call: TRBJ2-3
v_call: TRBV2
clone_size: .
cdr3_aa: CASSPRDFPDTQYF
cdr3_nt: TGTGCCAGCAGCCCCCGGGACTTCCCAGATACGCAGTATTTT

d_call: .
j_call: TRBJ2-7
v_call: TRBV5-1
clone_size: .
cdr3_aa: CASSQSGSYEQYF
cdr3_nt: TGCGCCAGCAGCCAAAGCGGATCCTACGAGCAGTACTTC

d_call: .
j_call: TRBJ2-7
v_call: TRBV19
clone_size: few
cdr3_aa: CASSTSGVGSYEQYF
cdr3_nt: TGTGCCAGTAGTACTTCTGGGGTCGGGTCCTACGAGCAGTACTTC

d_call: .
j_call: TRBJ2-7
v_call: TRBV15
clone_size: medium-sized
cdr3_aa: CATSIGLFEQYF
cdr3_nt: TGTGCCACCAGCATCGGGCTATTTGAGCAGTACTTC

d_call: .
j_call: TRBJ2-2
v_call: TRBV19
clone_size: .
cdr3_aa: CATDSSSTGELFF
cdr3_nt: TGTGCCACCGACAGTTCTTCCACCGGGGAGCTGTTTTTT

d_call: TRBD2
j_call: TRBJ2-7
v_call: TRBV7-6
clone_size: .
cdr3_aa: CASSLEAAGGPHEQYF
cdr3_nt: TGTGCCAGCAGCTTAGAGGCCGCGGGAGGGCCTCACGAGCAGTACTTC

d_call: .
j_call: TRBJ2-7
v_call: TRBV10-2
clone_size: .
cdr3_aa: CASSELGPYEQYF
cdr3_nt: TGCGCCAGCAGTGAGTTGGGCCCGTACGAGCAGTACTTC

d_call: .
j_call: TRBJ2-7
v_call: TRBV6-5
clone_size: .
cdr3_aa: CASSRDPYEQYF
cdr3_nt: TGTGCCAGCAGTCGGGACCCTTACGAGCAGTACTTC

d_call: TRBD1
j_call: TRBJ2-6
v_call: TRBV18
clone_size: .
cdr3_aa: CASSPLGTGGFSGANVLTF
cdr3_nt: TGTGCCAGCTCACCGCTAGGGACAGGGGGCTTTTCTGGGGCCAACGTCCTGACTTTC

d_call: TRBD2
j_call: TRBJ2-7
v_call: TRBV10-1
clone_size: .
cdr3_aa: CASSSEGGVYEQYF
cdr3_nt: TGCGCCAGCAGTTCGGAGGGAGGGGTCTACGAGCAGTACTTC

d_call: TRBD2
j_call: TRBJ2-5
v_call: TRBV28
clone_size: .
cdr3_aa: CASSLTSGRAGRMETQYF
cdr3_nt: TGTGCCAGCAGTTTGACTAGCGGGAGGGCCGGTCGCATGGAGACCCAGTACTTC

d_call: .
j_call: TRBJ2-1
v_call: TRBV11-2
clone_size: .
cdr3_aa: CASSLAQGAHEQFF
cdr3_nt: TGTGCCAGCAGCTTAGCACAGGGAGCACATGAGCAGTTCTTC

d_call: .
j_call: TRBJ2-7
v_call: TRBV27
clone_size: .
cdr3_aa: CASSLSGQVSSYEQYF
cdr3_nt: TGTGCCAGCAGTTTATCAGGGCAGGTGAGCTCCTACGAGCAGTACTTC

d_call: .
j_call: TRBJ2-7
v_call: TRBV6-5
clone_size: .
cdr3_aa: CASSLLHSYEQYF
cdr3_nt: TGTGCCAGCAGTCTTCTTCACTCCTACGAGCAGTACTTC

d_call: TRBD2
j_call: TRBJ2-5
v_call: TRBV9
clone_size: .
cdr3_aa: CASSGLAGRETQYF
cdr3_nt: TGTGCCAGCAGCGGACTAGCGGGGAGAGAGACCCAGTACTTC

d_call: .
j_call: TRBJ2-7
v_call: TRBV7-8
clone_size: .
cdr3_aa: CASSLEAALSYEQYF
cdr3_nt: TGTGCCAGCAGCTTAGAGGCCGCCCTCTCCTACGAGCAGTACTTC

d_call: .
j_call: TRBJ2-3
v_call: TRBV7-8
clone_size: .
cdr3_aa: CASSLAQGTIIEYTQYF
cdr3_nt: TGTGCCAGCAGCTTAGCGCAGGGGACAATTATCGAATATACGCAGTATTTT

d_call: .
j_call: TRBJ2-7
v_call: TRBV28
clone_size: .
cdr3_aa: CASSPRKSSYEQYF
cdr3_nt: TGTGCCAGCAGTCCCAGAAAAAGCTCCTACGAGCAGTACTTC

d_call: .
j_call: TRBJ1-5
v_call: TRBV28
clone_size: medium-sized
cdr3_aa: CASRWAGVNQPQHF
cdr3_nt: TGTGCCAGCAGGTGGGCGGGGGTTAATCAGCCCCAGCATTTT

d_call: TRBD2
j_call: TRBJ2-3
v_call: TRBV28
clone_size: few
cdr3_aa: CASSLLLAGSAGFRADTQYF
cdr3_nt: TGTGCCAGCAGTTTATTGCTAGCGGGATCGGCCGGGTTTAGGGCAGATACGCAGTATTTT

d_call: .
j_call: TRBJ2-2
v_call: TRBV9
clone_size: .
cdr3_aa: CASSVGGGNTGELFF
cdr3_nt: TGTGCCAGCAGCGTAGGAGGGGGGAACACCGGGGAGCTGTTTTTT

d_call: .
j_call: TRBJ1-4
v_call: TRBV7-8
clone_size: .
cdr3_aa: CASSKTLTNEKLFF
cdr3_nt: TGTGCCAGTAGTAAGACACTAACTAATGAAAAACTGTTTTTT

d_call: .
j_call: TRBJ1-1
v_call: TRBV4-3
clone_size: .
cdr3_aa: CASSRRGYTEAFF
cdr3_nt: TGCGCCAGCAGCCGACGAGGGTACACTGAAGCTTTCTTT

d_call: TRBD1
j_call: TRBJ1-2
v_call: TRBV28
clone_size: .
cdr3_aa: CASSRSLPGTGGYTF
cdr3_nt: TGTGCCAGCAGCCGATCCCTCCCCGGGACAGGGGGCTACACCTTC

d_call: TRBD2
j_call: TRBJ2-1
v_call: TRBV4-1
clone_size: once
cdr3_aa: CASSSRTLAGGRNEQFF
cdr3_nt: TGCGCCAGCAGCTCAAGGACCTTAGCGGGGGGCCGTAATGAGCAGTTCTTC